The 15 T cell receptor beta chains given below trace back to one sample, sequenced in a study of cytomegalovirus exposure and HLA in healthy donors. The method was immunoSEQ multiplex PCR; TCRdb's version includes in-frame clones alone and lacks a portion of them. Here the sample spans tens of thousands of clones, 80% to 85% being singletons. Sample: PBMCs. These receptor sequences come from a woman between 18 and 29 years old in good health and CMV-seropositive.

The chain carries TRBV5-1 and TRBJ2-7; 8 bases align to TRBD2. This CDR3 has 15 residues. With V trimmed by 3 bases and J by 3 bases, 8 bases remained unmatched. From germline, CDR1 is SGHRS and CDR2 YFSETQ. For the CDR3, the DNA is TGCGCCAGCAGCTCCCTAGCGGGTCCTTACTACGAGCAGTACTTC. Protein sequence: CASSSLAGPYYEQYF.

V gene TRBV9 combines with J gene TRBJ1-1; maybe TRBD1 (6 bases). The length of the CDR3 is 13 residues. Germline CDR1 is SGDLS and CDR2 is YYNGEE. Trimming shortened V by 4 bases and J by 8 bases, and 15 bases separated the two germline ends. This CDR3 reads CASSTHGQGEAFF. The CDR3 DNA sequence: TGTGCCAGCAGCACGCACGGGCAGGGGGAAGCTTTCTTT.

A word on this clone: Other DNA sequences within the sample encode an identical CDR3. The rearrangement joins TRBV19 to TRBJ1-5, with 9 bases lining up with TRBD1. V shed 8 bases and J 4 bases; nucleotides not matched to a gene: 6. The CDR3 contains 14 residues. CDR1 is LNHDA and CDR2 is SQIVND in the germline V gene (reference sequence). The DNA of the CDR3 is TGTGCCAGTCGTAGACAGGGGGGGAATCAGCCCCAGCATTTT. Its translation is CASRRQGGNQPQHF.

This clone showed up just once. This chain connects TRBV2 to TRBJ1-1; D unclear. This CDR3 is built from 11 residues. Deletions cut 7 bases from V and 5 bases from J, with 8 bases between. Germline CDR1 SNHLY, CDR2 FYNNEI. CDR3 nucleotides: TGTGCCAGCATCATGACTACTGAAGCTTTCTTT. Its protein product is CASIMTTEAFF.

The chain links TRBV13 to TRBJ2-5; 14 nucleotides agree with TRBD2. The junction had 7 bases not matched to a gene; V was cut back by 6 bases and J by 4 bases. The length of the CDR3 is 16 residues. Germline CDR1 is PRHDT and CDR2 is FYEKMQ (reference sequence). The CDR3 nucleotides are TGTGCCAGCAGTCGGAGACTAGCGGGGGGGCGAGAGACCCAGTACTTC. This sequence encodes CASSRRLAGGRETQYF.

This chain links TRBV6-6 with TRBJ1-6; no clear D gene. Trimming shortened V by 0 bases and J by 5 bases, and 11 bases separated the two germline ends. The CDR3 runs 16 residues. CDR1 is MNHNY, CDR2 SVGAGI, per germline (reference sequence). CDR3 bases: TGTGCCAGCAGTTACTCGTTGGGAGGTAATAATTCACCCCTCCACTTT. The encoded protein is CASSYSLGGNNSPLHF.

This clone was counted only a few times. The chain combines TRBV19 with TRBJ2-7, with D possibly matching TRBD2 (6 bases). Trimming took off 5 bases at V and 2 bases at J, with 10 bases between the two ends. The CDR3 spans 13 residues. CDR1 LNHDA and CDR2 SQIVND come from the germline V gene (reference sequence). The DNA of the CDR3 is TGTGCCAGTAGTCGGGACTCCACCTACGAGCAGTACTTC. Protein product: CASSRDSTYEQYF.

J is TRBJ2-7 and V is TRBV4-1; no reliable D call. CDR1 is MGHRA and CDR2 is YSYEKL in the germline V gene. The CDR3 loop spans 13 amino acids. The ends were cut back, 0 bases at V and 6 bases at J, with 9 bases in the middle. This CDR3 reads CASSQDFASEQYF. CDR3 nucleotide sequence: TGCGCCAGCAGCCAAGATTTCGCGAGCGAGCAGTACTTC.

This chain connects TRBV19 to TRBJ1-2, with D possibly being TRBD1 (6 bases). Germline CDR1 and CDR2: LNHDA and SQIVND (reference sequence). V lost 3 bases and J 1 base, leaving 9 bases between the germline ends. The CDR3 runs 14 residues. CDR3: CASSMGDNNYGYTF. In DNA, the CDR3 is TGTGCCAGTAGTATGGGGGACAATAACTATGGCTACACCTTC.

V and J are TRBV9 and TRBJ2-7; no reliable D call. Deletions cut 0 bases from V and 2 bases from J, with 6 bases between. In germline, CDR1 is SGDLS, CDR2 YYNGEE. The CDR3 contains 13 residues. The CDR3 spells CASSVAPTYEQYF. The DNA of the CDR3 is TGTGCCAGCAGCGTAGCCCCCACCTACGAGCAGTACTTC.

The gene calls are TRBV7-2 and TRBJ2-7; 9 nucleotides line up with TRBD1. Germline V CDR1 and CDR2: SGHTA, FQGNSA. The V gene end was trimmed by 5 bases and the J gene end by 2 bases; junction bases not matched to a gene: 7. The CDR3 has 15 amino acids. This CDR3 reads CASSPGTGSAYEQYF. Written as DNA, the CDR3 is TGTGCCAGCAGCCCAGGGACAGGGTCCGCCTACGAGCAGTACTTC.

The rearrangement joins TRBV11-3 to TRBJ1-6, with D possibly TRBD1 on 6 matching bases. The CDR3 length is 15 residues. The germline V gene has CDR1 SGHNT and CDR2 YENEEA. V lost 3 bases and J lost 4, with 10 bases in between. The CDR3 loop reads CASSFSGQYNSPLHF. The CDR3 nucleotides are TGTGCCAGCAGCTTCTCGGGACAATATAATTCACCCCTCCACTTT.

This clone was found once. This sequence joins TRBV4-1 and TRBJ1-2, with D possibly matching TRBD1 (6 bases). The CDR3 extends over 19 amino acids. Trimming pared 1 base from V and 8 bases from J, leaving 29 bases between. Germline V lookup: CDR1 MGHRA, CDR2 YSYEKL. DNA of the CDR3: TGCGCCAGCAGCCAAGCCTTAACAGGGTTCGCGCAGGGGATGAGGGGCTACACCTTC. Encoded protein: CASSQALTGFAQGMRGYTF.

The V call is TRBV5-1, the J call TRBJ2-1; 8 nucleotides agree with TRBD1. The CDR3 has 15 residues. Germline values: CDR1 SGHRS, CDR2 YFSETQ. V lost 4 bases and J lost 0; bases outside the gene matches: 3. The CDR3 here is CASSTGQGSYNEQFF. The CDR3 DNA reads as TGCGCCAGCAGCACCGGACAGGGCTCCTACAATGAGCAGTTCTTC.

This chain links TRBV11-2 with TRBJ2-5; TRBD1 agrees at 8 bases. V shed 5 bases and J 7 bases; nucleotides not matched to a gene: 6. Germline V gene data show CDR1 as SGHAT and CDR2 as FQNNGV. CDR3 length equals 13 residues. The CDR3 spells CASSPDRVATQYF. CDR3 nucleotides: TGTGCCAGCAGCCCGGACAGGGTGGCGACCCAGTACTTC.